This TCR beta chain originates from a study of T cells in Graves' hyperthyroidism and ophthalmopathy. Amplification of TCR beta CDR3 regions was performed using RNA transcripts as template. Carried out on the TCR CDR3, a first-round RT-PCR used the HTBI primer set. TCRdb independently ran MiXCR on the multiplex PCR reads; one entry per CDR3 protein. The sample lists more than 450,000 distinct CDR3 sequences; 14% were seen once. Those patients with uncontrolled infection, other autoimmune disease, pregnancy or lactation were excluded. Per germline, CDR1 MNHEY and CDR2 SMNVEV (reference sequence). This CDR3 is built from 15 residues. Trimming took off 6 bases at V and 1 base at J, with 16 bases between the two ends.

This chain connects TRBV27 to TRBJ2-7; D gene ambiguous. This TCR was recovered from a woman in her forties with Graves' hyperthyroidism. Material: blood. The CDR3 loop reads CASSQFFRDSYEQYF. CDR3 bases: TGTGCCAGCAGCCAGTTCTTTAGGGATTCCTACGAGCAGTACTTC.